Shown below are 27 T cell receptor beta chains from a single sample sequenced in a study of control samples from healthy donors and cancer patients. Libraries were prepared by immunoSEQ multiplex PCR; TCRdb keeps only in-frame clonotypes and omits some of them. The sample carries 150,000 to 180,000 clones, 94% recorded once. The sequenced material came from blood. Receptor source: a man aged 35-49 years in good health.

V usage is TRBV4-2 and J usage is TRBJ1-6; TRBD1 agrees at 7 bases. The CDR3 runs to 16 residues. Unmatched junction bases numbered 5, after V lost 1 base and J lost 5 bases. Germline-derived CDR1 and CDR2 are LGHNA and YNFKEQ. This CDR3 reads CASSQGVGGNNSPLHF. The CDR3 DNA follows: TGTGCCAGCAGCCAAGGGGTAGGGGGCAATAATTCACCCCTCCACTTT.

This clone was detected only once. This chain connects TRBV10-3 to TRBJ2-3; tentative D call: TRBD2 (6 bases). This CDR3 is 13 amino acids long. Deletions cut 4 bases from V and 4 bases from J, with 9 bases between. Germline CDR1 ENHRY, CDR2 SYGVKD. Written as DNA, the CDR3 is TGTGCCATCAGTGTGGGAGGATCAGATACGCAGTATTTT. Amino acid sequence: CAISVGGSDTQYF.

The genes are TRBV6-5 and TRBJ2-7, with D possibly matching TRBD2 (6 bases). The CDR3 covers 15 residues. V lost 2 bases and J lost 2, with 13 bases in between. CDR1 is MNHEY and CDR2 is SVGAGI in the germline V gene. The CDR3 loop reads CASSYGGFNTYEQYF. CDR3 coding DNA: TGTGCCAGCAGTTACGGGGGGTTTAACACCTACGAGCAGTACTTC.

This chain links TRBV10-2 with TRBJ1-1; D possibly corresponds to TRBD1 (5 bases). Germline values: CDR1 WSHSY, CDR2 SAAADI. The CDR3 has 15 amino acids. The V end was cut by 4 bases, the J end by 1 base, with 13 bases between. The CDR3 protein is CASSGGGTGNTEAFF. Here the CDR3 DNA reads TGCGCCAGCAGTGGTGGGGGGACGGGGAACACTGAAGCTTTCTTT.

The chain uses TRBV27 and TRBJ2-7, with D unresolved. The CDR3 is made up of 13 amino acids. Trimming removed 6 bases from V and 3 bases from J, with 12 bases in between. In germline, CDR1 is MNHEY, CDR2 SMNVEV (reference sequence). Here the CDR3 reads CASSLGVGYEQYF. The CDR3 region has the DNA TGTGCCAGCAGCCTTGGGGTCGGCTACGAGCAGTACTTC.

This sequence joins TRBV6-1 and TRBJ2-7; TRBD1 matches at 7 bases. Germline V CDR1 and CDR2: MNHNS, SASEGT. The CDR3 is made up of 14 amino acids. V lost 2 bases to trimming and J lost 2 bases; unmatched junction nucleotides: 3. Here the CDR3 DNA reads TGTGCCAGCAGTGAATACAGGGGAACCTACGAGCAGTACTTC. Amino acids: CASSEYRGTYEQYF.

This clone has just one count. The V gene is TRBV9, the J gene TRBJ1-2; D uncertain. V dropped 0 bases and J dropped 2 bases, with 8 bases sitting between them. The CDR3 is 14 residues long. Germline CDR1 SGDLS, CDR2 YYNGEE. The DNA for the CDR3 is TGTGCCAGCAGCGTAGGTAGCACCAACTATGGCTACACCTTC. It yields the protein CASSVGSTNYGYTF.

A few counts support this clone. V gene TRBV28 combines with J gene TRBJ2-7; weak D call: TRBD1 (5 bases). Trimming cost V 3 bases and J 2 bases, with 5 bases left between them. Per germline, CDR1 MDHEN and CDR2 SYDVKM. This CDR3 has 12 residues. The CDR3 reads CASSLTAYEQYF. The CDR3 DNA follows: TGTGCCAGCAGTTTGACAGCCTACGAGCAGTACTTC.

V is TRBV29-1 and J is TRBJ2-7; D possibly corresponds to TRBD2 (6 bases). Trimming took off 7 bases at V and 0 bases at J, with 13 bases between the two ends. The CDR3 is 13 amino acids. Per germline, CDR1 SQVTM and CDR2 ANQGSEA. The CDR3 sequence is CSARDGSSYEQYF. CDR3 nucleotides: TGCAGCGCGCGGGACGGGAGCTCCTACGAGCAGTACTTC.

This clone is a singleton in its sample. J is TRBJ1-2 and V is TRBV5-1; D may be TRBD1 (5 bases). Per the germline V gene, CDR1 is SGHRS and CDR2 is YFSETQ. CDR3 length: 13 amino acids. V was cut by 1 base and J by 7 bases, with 11 bases left in between. CDR3 sequence: CASSLKGGVGYTF. As DNA, the CDR3 is TGCGCCAGCAGCTTGAAGGGAGGGGTTGGCTACACCTTC.

This sequence joins TRBV12-5 and TRBJ2-7; TRBD2 aligns across 7 bases. CDR1 is LGHNT and CDR2 is FRNRAP in the germline V gene. The CDR3 consists of 16 residues. The ends lost 1 base at V and 5 bases at J; junction bases unmatched: 11. The CDR3 region has the DNA TGTGCTAGTGGTTTGGGGGCGACATCCGCGGGAGACGAGCAGTACTTC. It is translated as CASGLGATSAGDEQYF.

The CDR3 region is CASQNSPLHF. DNA for the CDR3: TGTGCCAGCCAGAATTCACCCCTCCACTTT. The chain joins TRBV21-1 to TRBJ1-6; the DNA was not used to check the table's D call, TRBD1. TRBV21-1 is flagged as a pseudogene. The CDR3 extends over 10 amino acids.

This rearrangement joins TRBV6-5 to TRBJ2-2, with D possibly TRBD1 on 7 matching bases. V dropped 6 bases and J dropped 5 bases, with 13 bases sitting between them. Germline CDR1 MNHEY, CDR2 SVGAGI. The CDR3 contains 14 residues. Written as DNA, the CDR3 is TGTGCCAGCAGGGGGGGCAGGGGGACCGGGGAGCTGTTTTTT. Translation: CASRGGRGTGELFF.

V usage is TRBV19 and J usage is TRBJ2-1, with a possible D match to TRBD1 (5 bases). Per the germline V gene, CDR1 is LNHDA and CDR2 is SQIVND (reference sequence). Trimming cost V 6 bases and J 0 bases, with 12 bases left between them. The CDR3 is 15 amino acids. CDR3 bases: TGTGCCAGTAGCCAAGACAGAAACTCCTACAATGAGCAGTTCTTC. Amino acids: CASSQDRNSYNEQFF.

The gene calls are TRBV7-2 and TRBJ2-7; D possibly corresponds to TRBD1 (6 bases). Germline V gives CDR1 SGHTA, CDR2 FQGNSA. The CDR3 covers 14 residues. Trimming shortened V by 1 base and J by 6 bases, and 13 bases separated the two germline ends. Here the CDR3 DNA reads TGTGCCAGCAGCTTAGAAAACAGGGTTGGCGAGCAGTACTTC. Its translation is CASSLENRVGEQYF.

This clone appeared once. The same CDR3 can be traced to other DNA sequences in this sample. V is TRBV5-1 and J is TRBJ2-3; no firm D call. V lost 0 bases to trimming and J lost 0 bases, with 2 bases between them. CDR3 length: 13 residues. Germline V lookup: CDR1 SGHRS, CDR2 YFSETQ. The CDR3 reads CASSLGSTDTQYF. The CDR3 DNA reads TGCGCCAGCAGCTTGGGGAGCACAGATACGCAGTATTTT. Looking up the rest from reference TRBV5-1 and TRBJ2-3 gives the full variable domain: KAGVTQTPRYLIKTRGQQVTLSCSPISGHRSVSWYQQTPGQGLQFLFEYFSETQRNKGNFPGRFSGRQFSNSRSEMNVSTLELGDSALYLCASSLGSTDTQYFGPGTRLTVL.

V usage is TRBV14 and J usage is TRBJ1-2; D gene ambiguous. Deletions cut 2 bases from V and 5 bases from J, with 9 bases between. The CDR3 length is 13 residues. Germline-derived CDR1 and CDR2 are SGHDN and FVKESK. CDR3 in amino acids: CASSQSTLYGYTF. CDR3 nucleotides: TGTGCCAGCAGCCAAAGTACCCTTTATGGCTACACCTTC.

The chain couples TRBV6-5 to TRBJ2-7; the D gene could be TRBD1 or TRBD2 (7 bases each). CDR1 is MNHEY, CDR2 SVGAGI, per germline. The CDR3 extends over 15 amino acids. V lost 5 bases and J lost 5, with 19 bases in between. The chain's CDR3 is CASSTRQGLSHEQYF. The CDR3 DNA is TGTGCCAGCAGTACAAGACAGGGACTATCCCACGAGCAGTACTTC.

The V call is TRBV4-1, the J call TRBJ1-1, with TRBD1 matching over 7 bases. The ends lost 0 bases at V and 6 bases at J; junction bases unmatched: 19. Germline V gene sequence: CDR1 MGHRA, CDR2 YSYEKL. CDR3 length: 19 amino acids. This chain's CDR3 is CASSQEAGTANPSFAEAFF. CDR3 DNA sequence: TGCGCCAGCAGCCAAGAGGCAGGGACAGCCAACCCTTCCTTCGCTGAAGCTTTCTTT.

The gene calls are TRBV6-2 or TRBV6-3 and TRBJ1-2; weak D call: TRBD1 (5 bases). The V gene lost 2 bases and the J gene lost 2 bases, with 12 bases spanning the gap. CDR1 MNHEY and CDR2 SVGEGT come from the germline V gene. The CDR3 has 15 amino acids. CDR3 sequence reads: CASSYGGTGNYGYTF. In nucleotides, the CDR3 is TGTGCCAGCAGTTACGGGGGTACTGGGAACTATGGCTACACCTTC.

The chain has TRBV27 and TRBJ1-5; D uncertain. The germline V gene has CDR1 MNHEY and CDR2 SMNVEV (reference sequence). The CDR3 loop spans 13 amino acids. V lost 6 bases, J lost 3 bases, and 9 bases lay in between. This chain's CDR3 is CASRAGTNQPQHF. The CDR3 region has the DNA TGTGCCAGCAGGGCAGGAACCAATCAGCCCCAGCATTTT.

V usage is TRBV13 and J usage is TRBJ1-1, with D possibly TRBD1 on 6 matching bases. The V end lost 3 bases, the J end lost 1 base, and 9 bases lay between the germline ends. The CDR3 runs to 14 residues. Germline CDR1 and CDR2: PRHDT and FYEKMQ (reference sequence). The CDR3 reads CASSFDRKNTEAFF. The CDR3 region has the DNA TGTGCCAGCAGCTTTGACAGGAAGAACACTGAAGCTTTCTTT. The entire variable domain, with the rest obtained from reference TRBV13 and TRBJ1-1, is as follows: AAGVIQSPRHLIKEKRETATLKCYPIPRHDTVYWYQQGPGQDPQFLISFYEKMQSDKGSIPDRFSAQQFSDYHSELNMSSLELGDSALYFCASSFDRKNTEAFFGQGTRLTVV.

The chain links TRBV7-2 to TRBJ2-7, with 14 bases matching TRBD2. The germline V gene encodes CDR1 SGHTA and CDR2 FQGNSA. This CDR3 contains 16 residues. The V segment lost 0 bases and the J segment 5 bases; nucleotides outside the gene matches: 3. The chain's CDR3 is CASSLAGLAGDHEQYF. The CDR3 DNA sequence: TGTGCCAGCAGCTTAGCGGGACTAGCGGGGGATCACGAGCAGTACTTC.

V gene TRBV12-3 or TRBV12-4 combines with J gene TRBJ2-6; D is undetermined. The CDR3 covers 12 residues. V was pared by 6 bases and J by 12 bases, with 12 bases between. The DNA for the CDR3 is TGTGCCAGCAGACCAGACGGCAGCGTCCTGACTTTC. Encoded protein: CASRPDGSVLTF.

V is TRBV29-1 and J is TRBJ2-2; TRBD2 might be the D (5 bases). Germline CDR1 SQVTM, CDR2 ANQGSEA. V dropped 6 bases and J dropped 4 bases, with 9 bases sitting between them. This CDR3 comprises 12 residues. The chain's CDR3 is CSVLGSTGELFF. CDR3 nucleotides: TGCAGCGTCCTAGGGAGCACCGGGGAGCTGTTTTTT.

The chain joins TRBV6-5 to TRBJ1-5; D is possibly TRBD1 (5 bases). This CDR3 is built from 14 residues. The germline CDR1 and CDR2 sequences are MNHEY and SVGAGI. V was trimmed by 6 bases and J by 2 bases, leaving 11 bases between them. Here the CDR3 DNA reads TGTGCCAGCAGCCCCCGGGGCCGCAATCAGCCCCAGCATTTT. Translated, it gives CASSPRGRNQPQHF.

The chain is built from TRBV12-5 and TRBJ2-1; D call uncertain. The CDR3 has 17 amino acids. With 0 bases removed from V and 1 base from J, the gap between germline ends came to 13 bases. CDR1 LGHNT and CDR2 FRNRAP come from the germline V gene. CDR3 in amino acids: CASGLVLSGRSYNEQFF. The CDR3 nucleotides are TGTGCTAGTGGTTTGGTTCTTTCTGGCAGGTCCTACAATGAGCAGTTCTTC.